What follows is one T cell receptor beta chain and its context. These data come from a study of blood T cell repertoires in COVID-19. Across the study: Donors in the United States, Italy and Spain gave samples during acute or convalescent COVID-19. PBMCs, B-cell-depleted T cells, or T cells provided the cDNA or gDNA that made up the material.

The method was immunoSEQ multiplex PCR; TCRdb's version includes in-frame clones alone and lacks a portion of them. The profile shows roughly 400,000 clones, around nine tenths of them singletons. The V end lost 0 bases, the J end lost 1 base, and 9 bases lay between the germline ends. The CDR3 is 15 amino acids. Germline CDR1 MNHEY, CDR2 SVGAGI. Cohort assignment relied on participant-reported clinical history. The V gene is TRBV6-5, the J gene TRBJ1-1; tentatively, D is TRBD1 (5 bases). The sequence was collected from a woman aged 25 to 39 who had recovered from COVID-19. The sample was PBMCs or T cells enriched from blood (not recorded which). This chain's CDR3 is CASSYSDTANTEAFF. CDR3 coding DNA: TGTGCCAGCAGTTACTCGGACACCGCGAACACTGAAGCTTTCTTT.